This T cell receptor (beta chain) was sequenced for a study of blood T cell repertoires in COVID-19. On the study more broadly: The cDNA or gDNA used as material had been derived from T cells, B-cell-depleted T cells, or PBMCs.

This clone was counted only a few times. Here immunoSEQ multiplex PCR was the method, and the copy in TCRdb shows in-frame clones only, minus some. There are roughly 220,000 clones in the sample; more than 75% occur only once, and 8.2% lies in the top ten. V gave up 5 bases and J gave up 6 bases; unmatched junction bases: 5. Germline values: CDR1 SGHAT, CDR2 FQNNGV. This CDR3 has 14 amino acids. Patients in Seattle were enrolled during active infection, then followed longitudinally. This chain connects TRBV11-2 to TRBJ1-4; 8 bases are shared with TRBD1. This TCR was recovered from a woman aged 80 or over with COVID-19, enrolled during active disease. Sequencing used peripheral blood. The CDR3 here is CASSPGTGDEKLFF. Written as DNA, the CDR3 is TGTGCCAGCAGCCCCGGGACAGGCGATGAAAAACTGTTTTTT.